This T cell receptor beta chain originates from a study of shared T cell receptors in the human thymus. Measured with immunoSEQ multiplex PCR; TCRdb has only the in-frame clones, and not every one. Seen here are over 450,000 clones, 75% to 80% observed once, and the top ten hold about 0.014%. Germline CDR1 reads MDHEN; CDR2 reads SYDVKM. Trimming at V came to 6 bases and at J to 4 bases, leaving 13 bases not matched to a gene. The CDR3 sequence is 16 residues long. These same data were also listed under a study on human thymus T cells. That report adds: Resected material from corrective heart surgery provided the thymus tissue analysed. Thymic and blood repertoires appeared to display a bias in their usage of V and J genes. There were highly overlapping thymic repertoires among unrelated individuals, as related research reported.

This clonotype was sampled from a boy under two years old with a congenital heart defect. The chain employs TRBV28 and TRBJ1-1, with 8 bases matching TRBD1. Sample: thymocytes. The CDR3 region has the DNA TGTGCCAGCAGGTGCGGCCCTACAGGGGGAGGCACTGAAGCTTTCTTT. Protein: CASRCGPTGGGTEAFF.